Sequencing of this T cell receptor (beta chain) was carried out in a study of blood T cell repertoires in COVID-19. In the authors' workflow: Nucleated cell counts were estimated from reference gene primer amplification. Assay: immunoSEQ multiplex PCR; the TCRdb copy retains only in-frame clones and omits some. Clonal size and the V and J genes are those of that table, whereas D and trimming came from the DNA. The sample holds about 200,000 clones, less than 90% seen once. The CDR3 spans 14 residues. Germline CDR1 reads KGHSH; CDR2 reads LQKENI. V lost 6 bases and J lost 7, with 13 bases in between. This clone was seen a few times.

Material for sequencing was peripheral blood. The receptor comes from a middle-aged man with active or convalescent COVID-19. V and J are TRBV18 and TRBJ1-6; possible D gene TRBD1, 6 bases. CDR3 sequence reads: CASSRTEDNSPLHF. The CDR3 DNA sequence: TGTGCCAGCTCTCGGACAGAGGACAATTCACCCCTCCACTTT.